This T cell receptor (beta chain) was sequenced in a study of technical replicates of blood from a handful of donors. The protocol was immunoSEQ multiplex PCR, while the TCRdb copy is restricted to in-frame clones and leaves out a portion. Of some 80,000 clones in the sample, around 94% are singletons; the top ten hold about 0.37%. Sequencing was carried out using T cells isolated from PBMCs. The sequence derives from a human donor in good health.

CDR3 nucleotide sequence: TGTGCCAGCAGGGAAAGCGGGTCGGGCAATCAGCCCCAGCATTTT. This codes for CASRESGSGNQPQHF. The V and J genes are TRBV25-1 and TRBJ1-5; D is unresolved. The CDR3 runs 15 residues. Between the trimmed V and J ends, which lost 6 bases and 2 bases, there was a span of 14 bases. CDR1 is MGHDK and CDR2 is SYGVNS in the germline V gene.